A selection of T cell receptor beta chains follows, all from one sample in a study of response to subunit inactivated influenza vaccine. TCRdb ran MiXCR on the RT-PCR reads and lists one entry per CDR3 protein. The repertoire has hundreds of thousands of distinct CDR3 sequences, 21% of them found once; the top ten carry 10% to 13%. This specimen consisted of PBMCs from blood, obtained about 20 months after vaccination. The receptors were sampled from a man aged 50 to 69 who received an inactivated influenza vaccine. CDR3s include the opening cysteine and the closing phenylalanine or tryptophan. Each record gives: D gene, J gene, clone size, V gene, CDR3 DNA, CDR3 protein. The D gene is left open where the match is weak. Size values are once, few and many counts, or a class for expanded clones, and some rows have none.

>.|TRBJ2-5|few|TRBV4-3
TGCGCCAGCAGCCAAGAATTAAGGCTAGCGATTCAAGAGACCCAGTACTTC
CASSQELRLAIQETQYF
>.|TRBJ2-7|.|TRBV29-1
TGCAGCGTTGCAAAGAGATTATCCTACGAGCAGTACTTC
CSVAKRLSYEQYF
>TRBD1|TRBJ1-2|.|TRBV2
TGTGCCAGCAGTATCCGGGACAGGGAGGGTGGCTACACCTTC
CASSIRDREGGYTF
>TRBD2|TRBJ2-1|few|TRBV20-1
TGCAGTGCTAGAGGCTCTAGCGGGGGGGCCCCCAATGAGCAGTTCTTC
CSARGSSGGAPNEQFF
>.|TRBJ1-1|few|TRBV9
TGTGCCAGCAGCGTACAAGGGACACCCTTTACGGCGAACACTGAAGCTTTCTTT
CASSVQGTPFTANTEAFF
>TRBD1|TRBJ1-6|.|TRBV23-1
TGCGCCAGCTCGAAGGACAGGGTGGACTATAATTCACCCCTCCACTTT
CASSKDRVDYNSPLHF
>TRBD1|TRBJ1-2|.|TRBV20-1
TGCAGTACGCGACAGGGGATCGGTGATGGCTACACCTTC
CSTRQGIGDGYTF
>TRBD1|TRBJ1-5|few|TRBV24-1
TGTGCCACCAGTGACCCTACAGGGGGAAGCAATCAGCCCCAGCATTTT
CATSDPTGGSNQPQHF
>.|TRBJ2-3|few|TRBV4-1
TGCGCCAGCAGCCAACTACTAGATACGCAGTATTTT
CASSQLLDTQYF
>TRBD1|TRBJ2-1|many|TRBV4-2
TGTGCCAGCAGCCAAGACGAGGACAGGACCTACAATGAGCAGTTCTTC
CASSQDEDRTYNEQFF
>.|TRBJ1-2|few|TRBV2
TGTGCCAGCACTAGAAAGCCAGGGATCGGCTACACCTTC
CASTRKPGIGYTF
>.|TRBJ2-5|.|TRBV7-8
TGTGCCAGCAGCCCAAGTCGGAGGGTCCAAGAGACCCAGTACTTC
CASSPSRRVQETQYF
>TRBD1|TRBJ2-1|.|TRBV25-1
TGTGCCAGCACCTGGGACAGGTCAAAGGAGGGTGAGCAGTTCTTC
CASTWDRSKEGEQFF
>TRBD1|TRBJ1-2|.|TRBV7-9
TGTGCCAGCAGCTTAATAAACAGTAGGGGGCCGGAACTCTACACCTTC
CASSLINSRGPELYTF
>.|TRBJ1-2|few|TRBV12-3/TRBV12-4
TGTGCCAGCAGTTTCATGTCTAACTATGGCTACACCTTC
CASSFMSNYGYTF
>.|TRBJ1-1|.|TRBV10-3
TGTGCCATCAGTGAGTCACTAAGGGGAATGAACACTGAAGCTTTCTTT
CAISESLRGMNTEAFF
>.|TRBJ1-5|few|TRBV4-3
TGCGCCAGCAGCCAAGACAGGGCAGCCCAGCCCCAGCATTTT
CASSQDRAAQPQHF
>.|TRBJ1-5|many|TRBV5-1
TGCGCCAGCAGCTTGGGGGGGGGTGATCAGCCCCAGCATTTT
CASSLGGGDQPQHF
>.|TRBJ2-2|few|TRBV6-1
TGTGCCAGCAGTCCCCTGTGGCTAGCCGCGGGGACCGGGGAGCTGTTTTTT
CASSPLWLAAGTGELFF
>.|TRBJ2-3|.|TRBV15
TGTGCCACCAGCAGAGAGGGTGAAGCAGATACGCAGTATTTT
CATSREGEADTQYF
>.|TRBJ2-3|.|TRBV3-1
TGTGCCAGCAGTCATCGACAGGAGGTCACAGATACGCAGTATTTT
CASSHRQEVTDTQYF
>TRBD1|TRBJ2-7|.|TRBV5-5
TGTGCCAGCAGTTGGACAGGTACCTACGAGCAGTACTTC
CASSWTGTYEQYF
>TRBD2|TRBJ2-1|few|TRBV6-1
TGTGCCAGCAGGCATACTAGCGGGAGCTACAATGAGCAGTTCTTC
CASRHTSGSYNEQFF
>.|TRBJ1-3|few|TRBV3-1
TGTGCCAGCAGCCAAGGGGGGGGGTACTCTGGAAACACCATATATTTT
CASSQGGGYSGNTIYF
>TRBD1|TRBJ1-5|.|TRBV5-6
TGTGCCAGCAGCTTGGCGGGACAGCCCCAGCCCCAGCATTTT
CASSLAGQPQPQHF
>TRBD1|TRBJ2-3|few|TRBV7-9
TGTGCCAGCAGCCTAAGCGGGACAGGGAGCACAGATACGCAGTATTTT
CASSLSGTGSTDTQYF